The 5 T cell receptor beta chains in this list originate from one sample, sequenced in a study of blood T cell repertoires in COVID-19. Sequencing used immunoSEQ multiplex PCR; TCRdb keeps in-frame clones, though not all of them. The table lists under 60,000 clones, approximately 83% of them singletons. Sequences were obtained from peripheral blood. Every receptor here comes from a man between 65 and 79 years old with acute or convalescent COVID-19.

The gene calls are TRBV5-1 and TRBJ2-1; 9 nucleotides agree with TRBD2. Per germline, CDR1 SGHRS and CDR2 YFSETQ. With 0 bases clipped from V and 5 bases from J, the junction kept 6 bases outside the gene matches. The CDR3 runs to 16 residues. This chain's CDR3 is CASSLEWREGNNEQFF. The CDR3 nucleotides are TGCGCCAGCAGCTTGGAGTGGCGGGAGGGAAACAATGAGCAGTTCTTC.

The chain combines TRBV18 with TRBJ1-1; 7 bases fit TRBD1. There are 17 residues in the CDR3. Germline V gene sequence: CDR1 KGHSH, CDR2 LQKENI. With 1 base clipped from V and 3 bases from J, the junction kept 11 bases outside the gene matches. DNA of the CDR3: TGTGCCAGCTCACCACGACAGGGTGTAGGATCGGACACTGAAGCTTTCTTT. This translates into CASSPRQGVGSDTEAFF. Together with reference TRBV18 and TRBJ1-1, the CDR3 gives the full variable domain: NAGVMQNPRHLVRRRGQEARLRCSPMKGHSHVYWYRQLPEEGLKFMVYLQKENIIDESGMPKERFSAEFPKEGPSILRIQQVVRGDSAAYFCASSPRQGVGSDTEAFFGQGTRLTVV.

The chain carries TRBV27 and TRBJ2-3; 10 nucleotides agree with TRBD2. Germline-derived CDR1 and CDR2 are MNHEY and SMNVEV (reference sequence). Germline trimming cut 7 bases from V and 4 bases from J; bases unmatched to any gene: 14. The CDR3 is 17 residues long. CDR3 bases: TGTGCCAGCATAGGCCCCGATAGCGGGGGGCCCTCAGATACGCAGTATTTT. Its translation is CASIGPDSGGPSDTQYF.

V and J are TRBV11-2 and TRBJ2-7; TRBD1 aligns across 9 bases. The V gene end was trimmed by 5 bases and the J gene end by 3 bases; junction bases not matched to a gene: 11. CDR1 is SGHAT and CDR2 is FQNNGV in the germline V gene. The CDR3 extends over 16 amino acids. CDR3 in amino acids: CASSPARGQGFYEQYF. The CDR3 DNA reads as TGTGCCAGCAGCCCCGCCCGGGGACAGGGTTTCTACGAGCAGTACTTC.

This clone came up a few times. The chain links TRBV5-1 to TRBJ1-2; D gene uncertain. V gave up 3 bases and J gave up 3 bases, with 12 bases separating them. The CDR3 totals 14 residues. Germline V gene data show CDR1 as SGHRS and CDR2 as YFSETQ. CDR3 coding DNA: TGCGCCAGCAGCTCGGAGGTAGGCTACTATGGCTACACCTTC. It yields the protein CASSSEVGYYGYTF.